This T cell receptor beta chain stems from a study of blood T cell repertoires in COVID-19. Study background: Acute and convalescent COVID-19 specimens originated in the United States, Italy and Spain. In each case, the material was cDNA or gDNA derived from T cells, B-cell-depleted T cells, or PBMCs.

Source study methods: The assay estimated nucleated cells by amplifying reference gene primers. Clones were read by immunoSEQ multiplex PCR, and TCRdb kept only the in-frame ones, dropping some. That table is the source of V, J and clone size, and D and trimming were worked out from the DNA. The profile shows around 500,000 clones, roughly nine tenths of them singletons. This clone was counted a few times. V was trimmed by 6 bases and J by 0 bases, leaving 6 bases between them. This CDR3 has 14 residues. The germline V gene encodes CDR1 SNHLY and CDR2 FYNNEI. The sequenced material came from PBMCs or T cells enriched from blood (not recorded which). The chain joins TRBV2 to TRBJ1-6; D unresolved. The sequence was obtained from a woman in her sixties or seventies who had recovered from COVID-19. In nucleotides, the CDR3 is TGTGCCAGCAGCAGGCACTCCTATAATTCACCCCTCCACTTT. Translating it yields CASSRHSYNSPLHF. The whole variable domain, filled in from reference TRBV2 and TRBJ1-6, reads EPEVTQTPSHQVTQMGQEVILRCVPISNHLYFYWYRQILGQKVEFLVSFYNNEISEKSEIFDDQFSVERPDGSNFTLKIRSTKLEDSAMYFCASSRHSYNSPLHFGNGTRLTVT.